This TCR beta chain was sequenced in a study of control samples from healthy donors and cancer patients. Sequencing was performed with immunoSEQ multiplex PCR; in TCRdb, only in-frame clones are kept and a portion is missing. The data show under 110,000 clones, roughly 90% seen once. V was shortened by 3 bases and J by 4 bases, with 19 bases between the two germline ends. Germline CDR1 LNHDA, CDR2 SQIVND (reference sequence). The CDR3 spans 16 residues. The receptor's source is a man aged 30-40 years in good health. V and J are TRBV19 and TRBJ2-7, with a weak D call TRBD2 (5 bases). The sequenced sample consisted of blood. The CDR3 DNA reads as TGTGCCAGTAGTATCGCTTTTCGTCGGGAATCATACGAGCAGTACTTC. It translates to CASSIAFRRESYEQYF.